This TCR beta chain was obtained from a study of siplizumab effects on memory and regulatory T cells (dated by TCRdb to the late 2010s). In the study overall: The study examined how the anti-CD2 antibody siplizumab affects alloreactive T-cell subsets in allogeneic mixed lymphocyte reactions built from human PBMCs. Study-wide conclusions, independent of this receptor: For roughly 75-95% of proliferating CD4+ or CD8+ clones, no naive or memory phenotype could be assigned. The cumulative frequency of alloreactive sequences traceable to unstimulated CD4+ memory T cells was significantly reduced by siplizumab. Whether proliferating Tregs from siplizumab cultures were suppressive was not functionally confirmed. Among mappable alloreactive CD4+ clones, the Treg-derived fraction averaged around 63% with siplizumab versus approximately 27% in control reactions. Unstimulated naive T cells appeared to be more diverse than memory T cells, and naive cells seemed to make a substantial contribution to the alloresponse. Because sequences below about 10^-5 frequency were poorly captured, only a minor fraction of alloreactive clones could be mapped to unstimulated subsets.

A note on this clone: The antigen it recognizes is unknown. Per-nucleotide qualities are absent, and no much larger clonotype sits a single base away.

Libraries were prepared through the immunoSEQ multiplex PCR assay. Roughly 10^5 TCR templates per sample were assayed on the deep sequencing platform. Genomic DNA extracted from sorted T cells was the material used for TCRbeta CDR3 sequencing. As for the original processing: The R programming language was used for clonal analysis of the TCRbeta CDR3 data. Comparing unstimulated samples against CFSE-low samples taken after the reaction was how alloreactive CD4+ and CD8+ clones were defined. Regulatory or non-regulatory origin of alloreactive CD4+ clones was assigned by matching sequences to the sorted unstimulated Treg and non-Treg repertoires. Here the immuneACCESS table is served through TCRdb, limited to in-frame sequences with V and J called. Missing clones are a known gap in these copies; in checked studies unresolved V genes cover under half, and the rest lacks a known reason. V, J and clone size reflect that table, while D and trimming were determined from the DNA. This sample comprises some 120,000 clones, just under 95% of them detected only once. The ten largest account for around 0.15% of the sample.

TCRbeta CDR3 sequencing was performed on sorted unstimulated T cells and on proliferating T cells recovered from mixed lymphocyte reactions. Fresh whole blood from ten to eleven HLA-typed healthy donors served as the source for isolating PBMCs. Unstimulated CD4+ non-regulatory T cells were FACS-sorted to map the origin of alloreactive clones. The CDR3, from cysteine to phenylalanine, totals 15 residues. Just the 45-base CDR3 DNA is kept, in frame starting at base 1. Looking up the germline V gene yields CDR1 SGHTA and CDR2 FQGNSA. Compared with germline, V lacks 6 bases and J lacks 6 bases; bases without a gene match: 10.

Sequencing input: non-Treg CD4+ T cells sorted from blood. The cell subset or site label here, explained by the study, means: FACS-sorted unstimulated CD4+ non-regulatory T cells. This receptor was obtained from a human donor in good health. Recombination linked TRBV7-2 to TRBJ1-2, with TRBD1 matching 10 junction bases. The CDR3 has the sequence CASRSRDRGNDGYTF. In nucleotides, the sequence is TGTGCCAGCAGATCACGGGACAGGGGTAATGATGGCTACACCTTC.